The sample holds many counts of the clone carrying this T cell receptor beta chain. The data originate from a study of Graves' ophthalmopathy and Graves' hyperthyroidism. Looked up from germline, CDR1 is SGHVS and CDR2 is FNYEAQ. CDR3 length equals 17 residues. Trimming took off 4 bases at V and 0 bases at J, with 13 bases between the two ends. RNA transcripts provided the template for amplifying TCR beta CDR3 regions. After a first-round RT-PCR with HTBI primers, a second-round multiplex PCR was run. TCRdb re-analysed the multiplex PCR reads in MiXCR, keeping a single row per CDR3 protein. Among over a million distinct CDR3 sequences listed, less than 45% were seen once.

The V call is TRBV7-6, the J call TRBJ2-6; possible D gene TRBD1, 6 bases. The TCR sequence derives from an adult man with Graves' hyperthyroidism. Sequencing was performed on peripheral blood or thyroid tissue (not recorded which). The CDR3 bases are TGTGCCAGCAGCTCAAATGACAGGTACTCTGGGGCCAACGTCCTGACTTTC. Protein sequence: CASSSNDRYSGANVLTF.